The clone carrying this TCR beta chain was seen a single time. Its antigen is still unknown. V was pared by 2 bases and J by 4 bases, with 14 bases between. CDR1 and CDR2 (germline): LNHDA, SQIVND (reference sequence). The CDR3 runs to 15 residues. The record originates from a study of long-term antiretroviral therapy in people with HIV. Study as a whole: Some samples came about a decade before the 2015 immediate-ART recommendation, and these were the earliest. Study-wide findings and caveats: Pre-ART clonal expansions dominated every time point's repertoire.

At survey level, the immunoSEQ assay was run in its v3.0 version. Target depth was 40,000-50,000 T-cell genomes per sample. The method was immunoSEQ multiplex PCR; TCRdb's version includes in-frame clones alone and lacks a portion of them. The data show about 23,000 clones, with around 86% seen just once and 20% to 30% held by the top ten. The genes are TRBV19 and TRBJ1-2, with D maybe TRBD1 (5 bases). This specimen consisted of unsorted PBMCs, obtained 0.4 years after starting antiretroviral therapy. The source is a man in his fifties or sixties with HIV. CDR3 amino acids: CASSISQPQGYGYTF. The CDR3 nucleotides read TGTGCCAGTAGTATATCGCAGCCTCAGGGCTATGGCTACACCTTC.